These 18 T cell receptor beta chains originate from one sample sequenced in a study of T-cell memory formation after mild COVID-19. TCRdb called the 5' RACE reads again in MiXCR, with one record for every CDR3 protein. The sample holds hundreds of thousands of distinct CDR3 sequences, roughly 13% seen once. Sequencing was performed on PBMCs or a T cell subset sorted from them (not recorded which). Source of these receptors: a man aged 18 to 35 who had mild COVID-19 (a few samples of this study predate the infection). Cell type and time point are not known.

This clonotype appeared a few times. V usage is TRBV4-3 and J usage is TRBJ2-5, with D possibly TRBD1 on 6 matching bases. V was cut by 4 bases and J by 1 base, with 22 bases left in between. CDR1 is LGHNA, CDR2 YSLEER, per germline. CDR3 length: 18 amino acids. CDR3 amino acids: CASSPLLDSPYFQETQYF. The CDR3, as DNA: TGCGCCAGCAGCCCACTCCTGGACAGCCCTTATTTCCAAGAGACCCAGTACTTC.

The chain recombines TRBV5-8 with TRBJ2-3; D may be TRBD1 (5 bases). CDR3 length: 12 residues. Germline CDR1 reads SGHTS; CDR2 reads YDEGEE. Trimming removed 2 bases at V and 8 bases at J, with 9 bases between. The CDR3 region is CASSFSDITQYF. CDR3 nucleotides: TGTGCCAGCAGCTTTTCGGACATTACGCAGTATTTT. Using reference TRBV5-8 and TRBJ2-3 for the parts outside the CDR3, the full variable domain is EAGVTQSPTHLIKTRGQQATLRCSPISGHTSVYWYQQALGLGLQFLLWYDEGEERNRGNFPPRFSGRQFPNYSSELNVNALELEDSALYLCASSFSDITQYFGPGTRLTVL.

This clonotype was seen at least ten times. The chain uses TRBV9 and TRBJ2-3; 9 positions match TRBD1. Trimming took 3 bases from V and 3 from J; bases not matched to a gene: 2. The CDR3 runs to 14 residues. Germline assignment: CDR1 SGDLS and CDR2 YYNGEE. The chain's CDR3 is CASSETGGTDTQYF. Here the CDR3 DNA reads TGTGCCAGCAGCGAGACAGGGGGGACAGATACGCAGTATTTT.

This clonotype was observed at least ten times. The chain links TRBV5-1 to TRBJ2-1; 8 bases map to TRBD1. The length of the CDR3 is 13 residues. Germline CDR1 is SGHRS and CDR2 is YFSETQ. V shed 4 bases, J shed 7 bases, and the junction held 4 bases outside the gene matches. CDR3 loop: CASSPGQANEQFF. CDR3 coding DNA: TGCGCCAGCAGCCCGGGACAGGCGAATGAGCAGTTCTTC.

This clonotype was counted between two and nine times. The chain recombines TRBV29-1 with TRBJ2-3; D remains unclear. Germline loops: CDR1 SQVTM, CDR2 ANQGSEA. With 4 bases removed from V and 6 bases from J, the gap between germline ends came to 11 bases. CDR3 length equals 12 residues. The CDR3 spells CSVVEPGDTQYF. The CDR3 DNA reads as TGCAGCGTTGTGGAACCAGGCGATACGCAGTATTTT.

This clonotype was counted only a few times. V is TRBV7-6 and J is TRBJ2-5; TRBD2 matches at 9 bases. There are 16 residues in the CDR3. The trim removed 6 bases at V and 5 bases at J, leaving 13 bases unmatched. Germline assignment: CDR1 SGHVS and CDR2 FNYEAQ. CDR3: CASRRALAGRVETQYF. The CDR3 nucleotides are TGTGCCAGCAGACGAGCCCTAGCGGGGAGGGTGGAGACCCAGTACTTC.

The rearrangement links TRBV2 to TRBJ2-3; no definite D call. The CDR3 is 15 residues long. The V and J ends lost 3 bases and 2 bases respectively, with 12 bases between them. Germline V gene sequence: CDR1 SNHLY, CDR2 FYNNEI. CDR3 sequence: CASSEKLTNTDTQYF. In DNA form, the CDR3 reads TGTGCCAGCAGTGAGAAACTTACGAACACAGATACGCAGTATTTT.

The chain links TRBV5-1 to TRBJ2-2; D gene unclear. V lost 5 bases to trimming and J lost 9 bases, with 17 bases between them. From germline, CDR1 is SGHRS and CDR2 YFSETQ. This CDR3 has 14 amino acids. The CDR3 reads CASRETHDRRELFF. The CDR3 coding sequence is TGCGCCAGCAGGGAGACTCACGACCGACGGGAGCTGTTTTTT.

This clonotype was seen more than once but under ten times. V gene TRBV5-1 combines with J gene TRBJ1-1; 7 bases line up with TRBD1. Losses at the gene ends were 4 bases for V and 10 bases for J; bases not matched to a gene: 13. CDR3 size: 14 residues. Germline V lookup: CDR1 SGHRS, CDR2 YFSETQ. The CDR3 protein is CASSPGTEKQGAFF. CDR3 bases: TGCGCCAGCAGCCCCGGGACAGAAAAGCAAGGAGCTTTCTTT.

This clonotype was found a few times. The gene calls are TRBV30 and TRBJ1-2; no clear D. The CDR3 is made up of 13 amino acids. CDR1 and CDR2 from the germline V gene are GTSNPN and SVGIG (reference sequence). V was trimmed by 5 bases and J by 0 bases, leaving 10 bases between them. The CDR3 nucleotides are TGTGCCTGGGCGCCCATAGCTAACTATGGCTACACCTTC. Amino acid sequence: CAWAPIANYGYTF.

This clonotype was recorded a few times. This chain connects TRBV5-6 to TRBJ1-6, with D unresolved. Per the germline V gene, CDR1 is SGHDT and CDR2 is YYEEEE. V was pared by 5 bases and J by 0 bases, with 15 bases between. The CDR3 runs 17 residues. CDR3 bases: TGTGCCAGCAGTTCGGACCGAGGACGCTCCTATAATTCACCCCTCCACTTT. Amino acids: CASSSDRGRSYNSPLHF.

This clonotype has only a few counts. The chain uses TRBV12-3 or TRBV12-4 and TRBJ2-3; possibly TRBD2 for D (5 bases). The CDR3 is 13 amino acids. V shed 1 base and J shed 6 bases, with 8 bases lying between them. In nucleotides, the CDR3 is TGTGCCAGCAGTTTAGGAGGGATCGATACGCAGTATTTT. Residues: CASSLGGIDTQYF.

Many counts were recorded for this clonotype. The chain links TRBV20-1 to TRBJ2-1, with D possibly called TRBD1 or TRBD2 (6 bases each). The V end lost 6 bases, the J end lost 11 bases, and 20 bases lay between the germline ends. The CDR3 runs 13 residues. Germline lookup yields CDR1 DFQATT and CDR2 SNEGSKA (reference sequence). CDR3 in DNA: TGCAGTGCGACCCGCCCCGGGGGCAGTAAGCAGTTCTTC. It codes for CSATRPGGSKQFF.

There are many counts of this clonotype. The J gene is TRBJ2-7, the V gene TRBV30; D assignment may be TRBD1 or TRBD2 (5 bases each). The CDR3 length is 11 residues. V gave up 5 bases and J gave up 4 bases, with 9 bases separating them. Germline CDR1 GTSNPN, CDR2 SVGIG (reference sequence). CDR3 DNA: TGTGCCTGGGGGGACCTTTACGAGCAGTACTTC. This translates into CAWGDLYEQYF.

The rearrangement uses TRBV20-1 and TRBJ2-5; TRBD1 agrees at 8 bases. Germline CDR1 DFQATT, CDR2 SNEGSKA (reference sequence). The CDR3 sequence is 14 residues long. J lost 4 bases, V lost 5 bases, and 9 bases had no gene match. The CDR3 DNA sequence: TGCAGTGCTCCGACAGGGGCCAGGAGAGAGACCCAGTACTTC. Translating it yields CSAPTGARRETQYF.

This clonotype was picked up a small number of times. This chain connects TRBV29-1 to TRBJ2-3, with 12 nucleotides matching TRBD2. Germline V gives CDR1 SQVTM, CDR2 ANQGSEA. The CDR3 loop spans 15 amino acids. Trimming took 6 bases from V and 5 from J; bases not matched to a gene: 9. The CDR3 DNA is TGCAGCGTCCCCCTAGCGGGGGGGCCCGGAGATACGCAGTATTTT. Its protein is CSVPLAGGPGDTQYF.

This clonotype was counted between two and nine times. The chain recombines TRBV20-1 with TRBJ1-1; D might be TRBD1 (6 bases). This CDR3 contains 13 residues. V shed 6 bases and J shed 3 bases, with 14 bases lying between them. Germline V CDR1 and CDR2: DFQATT, SNEGSKA (reference sequence). The CDR3 DNA sequence: TGCAGTGCCCACGAGGAGGGGGACACTGAAGCTTTCTTT. Encoded protein: CSAHEEGDTEAFF.

This clonotype was observed a few times. The gene calls are TRBV6-2 or TRBV6-3 and TRBJ2-7; TRBD2 matches at 8 bases. Looked up from germline, CDR1 is MNHEY and CDR2 is SVGEGT. V lost 5 bases, J lost 4 bases, and 7 bases stayed unmatched. The CDR3 has 14 amino acids. CDR3 in DNA: TGTGCCAGCAGTCCCGGGAGGGTTTTTTACGAGCAGTACGTC. This sequence encodes CASSPGRVFYEQYV.